This TCR beta chain was captured by sequencing in a study of shared clonotypes between healthy human individuals. The V and J ends lost 5 bases and 5 bases, in that order; junction bases with no gene match: 11. The CDR3 consists of 16 residues. Germline V gives CDR1 SGHNT, CDR2 YENEEA. Sequencing used immunoSEQ multiplex PCR; TCRdb keeps in-frame clones, though not all of them. The table shows 2 million to 2.5 million clones, with 85% to 95% occurring only once. The sequence came from a young man in good health. The V and J genes are TRBV11-3 and TRBJ2-3; 9 nucleotides line up with TRBD2. Specimen: naive CD4+ T cells sorted from blood. Documented subset: CD45RA+ positively selected. CDR3 nucleotide sequence: TGTGCCAGCAGCCCGGGGACTAGCCTAGGCCAAGATACGCAGTATTTT. Encoded protein: CASSPGTSLGQDTQYF.